Given below is one T cell receptor (beta chain) in context. The clone's antigen remains unknown. There are no base qualities to consult, and no much larger clone falls within one base. Libraries were made using the immunoSEQ multiplex PCR assay. RNA was extracted from all samples and reverse transcribed into cDNA as template for TCR sequencing. First-strand cDNA was synthesized using SuperScript III with a 2:1 mix of oligo-dT and random hexamers. A synthetic immune receptor repertoire was used to measure amplification bias, and any remaining bias was corrected computationally. Regarding the original processing steps: Raw reads were preprocessed for error removal, and CDR3 was defined according to IMGT conventions as running from the conserved cysteine to phenylalanine. Clonality was computed as 1 minus the Shannon entropy, with the entropy normalized by log2 of the number of productive unique TCRs. Scalp TCRbeta sequences were cross-referenced with sorted blood CD4 and CD8 repertoires so that the CD4 or CD8 identity of scalp clones could be inferred. TCRdb mirrors the immuneACCESS table, restricted to in-frame sequences. Some clones are absent from its copies; in checked studies, under half trace to an unresolved V gene, and the reason for the others is unknown. V and J calls and clone size are those listed in that table; D and trimming were worked out from the DNA. A total of about 74,000 clones appear in this sample, roughly 30% of them only once. The ten largest clonotypes hold 14% to 15% of the sample.

This entry is derived from a study of CD8+ T cells in alopecia areata (dated 2018 in TCRdb). For the wider study: Treated patients were enrolled in an open-label pilot trial of oral tofacitinib at 5 to 10 mg twice daily for moderate-to-severe alopecia areata. immunoSEQ multiplex PCR using 35 Vbeta forward primers and 13 Jbeta reverse primers was used to amplify TCRbeta CDR3 regions. To study T cell clonal expansion in alopecia areata, the researchers applied high-throughput TCRbeta sequencing to both the C3H/HeJ mouse model and human patients. In treated patients, disease severity was measured using the SALT score, which gives the percentage of scalp surface area affected. Clonality in the scalp was compared among normal scalp (n=4), patchy alopecia areata scalp (n=8), and alopecia totalis/universalis scalp (n=8). Biopsies were taken from tofacitinib-treated patients at baseline and at 4 and 24 weeks of treatment, and a later scalp biopsy was taken in several of the tofacitinib-treated patients. RNA was obtained with the PAXgene miRNA kit for fixed scalp, the miRNeasy kit for PBMCs, and the RNeasy kit for mouse skin. Tofacitinib was administered for 6 to 18 months, and 6 months of follow-up off drug were then conducted to assess delayed response and recurrence. Human TCRbeta sequencing covered scalp tissue and sorted CD4+ and CD8+ peripheral blood T cells from patchy and totalis/universalis alopecia areata patients and healthy controls.

What the research found in general, with its limitations: Shared TCR sequences between patients were less evident than in mice, which may be partly attributable to HLA diversity in the patient population. Compared with normal scalp, lesional scalp had higher clonality and more expanded CD8+ clones, particularly in alopecia totalis/universalis, a pattern that suggests antigenic drive. Many expanded lesional clones persisted in scalp and blood during tofacitinib treatment, which may partly explain relapse after stopping treatment. With tofacitinib, both scalp clonality and the number of expanded CD8+ clones among the top 100 scalp clones went down significantly. Unlike mouse skin, where gammadelta T cells dominate, normal human skin contains resident alphabeta T cells that get sequenced too, which complicates analysis of the scalp TCR repertoire. Because the treated cohort was small and had only one nonresponder, larger studies are needed to examine links between baseline CD8+ expansion and response.

The CDR3 covers 15 residues, taking in both the cysteine and the phenylalanine. Solely the CDR3 DNA is kept, with 45 bases framed from the first base. Trimming removed 3 bases from V and 3 bases from J; the gene matches leave 7 bases unexplained. From the germline V gene (reference sequence), CDR1 is MNHEY and CDR2 is SMNVEV. In light of the paper, this sample's time point label describes: about four weeks on oral tofacitinib. The sample's treatment or condition label is to be understood as: oral pan-JAK inhibitor, 5-10 mg twice daily. Lesional scalp punch biopsies and peripheral blood were collected from alopecia areata patients. PBMCs were isolated by density centrifugation and stained for CD3, CD4 and CD8, after which CD4+ and CD8+ T cells were sorted on a FACSAria.

Sequencing used CD8+ T cells sorted from blood, obtained at week 4, from a patient treated with tofacitinib. The sequence is built from TRBV27 and TRBJ2-7; 8 bases in between match TRBD1. The source of this sequence is a human donor with alopecia areata. The sequenced DNA is TGTGCCAGCAGTTTTAGCCGGGACAGGATCTACGAGCAGTACTTC. This encodes CASSFSRDRIYEQYF.